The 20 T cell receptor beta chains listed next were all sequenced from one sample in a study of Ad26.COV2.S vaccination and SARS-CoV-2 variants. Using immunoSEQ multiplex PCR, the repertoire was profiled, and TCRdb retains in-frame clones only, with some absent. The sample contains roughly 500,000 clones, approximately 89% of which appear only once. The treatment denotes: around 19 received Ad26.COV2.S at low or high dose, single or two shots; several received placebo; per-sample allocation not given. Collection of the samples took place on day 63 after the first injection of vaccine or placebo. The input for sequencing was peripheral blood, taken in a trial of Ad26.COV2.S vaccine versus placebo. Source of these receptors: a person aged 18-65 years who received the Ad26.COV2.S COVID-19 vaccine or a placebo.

CDR3 sequence reads: CASSGGNGNTIYF. CDR3 DNA sequence: TGTGCCAGCTCTGGAGGGAATGGAAACACCATATATTTT. The chain carries TRBV9 and TRBJ1-3; D call uncertain. V was trimmed by 7 bases and J by 3 bases, leaving 11 bases between them. Germline assignment: CDR1 SGDLS and CDR2 YYNGEE. The CDR3 runs to 13 residues.

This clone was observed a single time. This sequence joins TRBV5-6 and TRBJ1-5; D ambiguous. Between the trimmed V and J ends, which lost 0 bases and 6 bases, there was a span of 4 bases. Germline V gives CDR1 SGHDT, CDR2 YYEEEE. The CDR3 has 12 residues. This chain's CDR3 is CASSLARQPQHF. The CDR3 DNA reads TGTGCCAGCAGCTTGGCGCGTCAGCCCCAGCATTTT.

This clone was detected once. The CDR3 reads CASTNRDLLQPQHF. In DNA, the CDR3 is TGTGCCAGCACCAACCGGGACCTACTGCAGCCCCAGCATTTT. The rearrangement joins TRBV6-5 to TRBJ1-5; D is perhaps TRBD1 (5 bases). The CDR3 has 14 amino acids. Trimming shortened V by 7 bases and J by 7 bases, and 17 bases separated the two germline ends. In germline, CDR1 is MNHEY, CDR2 SVGAGI.

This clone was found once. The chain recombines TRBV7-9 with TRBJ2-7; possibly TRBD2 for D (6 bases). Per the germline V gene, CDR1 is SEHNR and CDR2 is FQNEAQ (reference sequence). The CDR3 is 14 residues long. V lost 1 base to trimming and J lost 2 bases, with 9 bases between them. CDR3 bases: TGTGCCAGCAGCTTAGGGGGGGTAACCTACGAGCAGTACGTC. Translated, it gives CASSLGGVTYEQYV.

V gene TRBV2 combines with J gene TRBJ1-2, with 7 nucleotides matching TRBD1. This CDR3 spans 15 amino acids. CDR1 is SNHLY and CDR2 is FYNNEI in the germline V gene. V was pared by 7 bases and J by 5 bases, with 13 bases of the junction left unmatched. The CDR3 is CASTIRTGDLYGYTF. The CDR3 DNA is TGTGCCAGCACGATCAGGACAGGCGACCTATATGGCTACACCTTC.

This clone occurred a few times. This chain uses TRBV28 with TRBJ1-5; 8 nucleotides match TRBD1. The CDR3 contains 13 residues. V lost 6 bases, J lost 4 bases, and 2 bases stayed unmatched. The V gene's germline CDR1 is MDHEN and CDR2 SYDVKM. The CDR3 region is CASRDRGNQPQHF. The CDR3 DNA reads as TGTGCCAGCAGAGACAGGGGAAATCAGCCCCAGCATTTT. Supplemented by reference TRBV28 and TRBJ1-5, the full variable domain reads DVKVTQSSRYLVKRTGEKVFLECVQDMDHENMFWYRQDPGLGLRLIYFSYDVKMKEKGDIPEGYSVSREKKERFSLILESASTNQTSMYLCASRDRGNQPQHFGDGTRLSIL.

The CDR3 DNA reads TGTGCCAGCAGCCCGGACAGGGAGTACTATGGCTACACCTTC. Translation: CASSPDREYYGYTF. The chain recombines TRBV5-6 with TRBJ1-2, with 8 bases fitting TRBD1. The CDR3 is 14 residues long. Germline CDR1 and CDR2: SGHDT and YYEEEE. After removal of 4 bases from V and 3 bases from J, the junction contained 5 bases not matched to a gene.

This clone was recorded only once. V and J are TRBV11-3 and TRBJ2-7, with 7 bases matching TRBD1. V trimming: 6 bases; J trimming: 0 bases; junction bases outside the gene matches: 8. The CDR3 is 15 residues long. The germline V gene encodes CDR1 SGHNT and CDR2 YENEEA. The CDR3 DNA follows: TGTGCCAGCAGACGGGACAGAAAGAGCTCCTACGAGCAGTACGTC. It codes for CASRRDRKSSYEQYV.

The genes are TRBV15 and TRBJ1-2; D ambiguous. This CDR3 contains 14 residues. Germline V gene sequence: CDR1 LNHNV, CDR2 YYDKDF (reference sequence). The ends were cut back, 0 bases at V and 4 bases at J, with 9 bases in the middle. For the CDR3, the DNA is TGTGCCACCAGCAGAGACCCAGTATCCTATGGCTACACCTTC. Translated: CATSRDPVSYGYTF.

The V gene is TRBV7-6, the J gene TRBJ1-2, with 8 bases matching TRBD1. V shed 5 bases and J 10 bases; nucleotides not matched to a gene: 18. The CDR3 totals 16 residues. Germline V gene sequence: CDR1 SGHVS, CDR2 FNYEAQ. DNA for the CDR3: TGTGCCAGCAGCCGAAATCGACAGGGGTACAATTCCGACTACACCTTC. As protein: CASSRNRQGYNSDYTF.

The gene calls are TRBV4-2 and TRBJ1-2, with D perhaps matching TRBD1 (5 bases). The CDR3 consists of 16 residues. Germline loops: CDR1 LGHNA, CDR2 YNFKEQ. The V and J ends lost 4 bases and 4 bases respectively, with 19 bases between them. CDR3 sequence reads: CASSPSGRGITYGYTF. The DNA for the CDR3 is TGTGCCAGCAGCCCCAGTGGGAGGGGAATCACCTATGGCTACACCTTC.

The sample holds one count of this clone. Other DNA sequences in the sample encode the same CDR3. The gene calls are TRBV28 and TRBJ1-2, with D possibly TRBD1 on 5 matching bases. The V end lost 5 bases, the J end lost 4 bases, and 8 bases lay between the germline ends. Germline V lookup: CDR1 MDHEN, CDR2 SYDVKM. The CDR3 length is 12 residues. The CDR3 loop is CASSPGFYGYTF. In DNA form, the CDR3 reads TGTGCCAGCAGTCCAGGGTTCTATGGCTACACCTTC.

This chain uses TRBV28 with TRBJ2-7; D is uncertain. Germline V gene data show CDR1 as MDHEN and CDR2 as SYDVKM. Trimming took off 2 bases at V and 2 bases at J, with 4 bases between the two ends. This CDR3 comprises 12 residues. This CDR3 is CASSLGTYEQYF. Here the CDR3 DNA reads TGTGCCAGCAGTTTAGGAACCTACGAGCAGTACTTC.

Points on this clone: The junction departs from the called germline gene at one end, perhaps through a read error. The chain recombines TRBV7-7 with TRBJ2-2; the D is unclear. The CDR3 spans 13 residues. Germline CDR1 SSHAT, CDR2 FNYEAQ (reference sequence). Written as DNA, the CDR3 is TGTGCTAGCAGCTTAGAGGCCCCCGGGGAGCTGTTTTTT. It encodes CASSLEAPGELFF. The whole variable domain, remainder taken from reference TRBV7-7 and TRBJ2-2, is GAGVSQSPRYKVTKRGQDVTLRCDPISSHATLYWYQQALGQGPEFLTYFNYEAQPDKSGLPSDRFSAERPEGSISTLTIQRTEQRDSAMYRCASSLEAPGELFFGEGSRLTVL.

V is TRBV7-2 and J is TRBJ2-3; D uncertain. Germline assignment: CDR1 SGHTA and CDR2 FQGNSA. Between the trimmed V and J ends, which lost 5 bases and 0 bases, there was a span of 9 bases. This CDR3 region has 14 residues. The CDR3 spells CASSPLMSTDTQYF. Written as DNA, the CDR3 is TGTGCCAGCAGCCCGCTTATGAGCACAGATACGCAGTATTTT. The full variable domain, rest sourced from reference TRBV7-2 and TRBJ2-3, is GAGVSQSPSNKVTEKGKDVELRCDPISGHTALYWYRQSLGQGLEFLIYFQGNSAPDKSGLPSDRFSAERTGGSVSTLTIQRTQQEDSAVYLCASSPLMSTDTQYFGPGTRLTVL.

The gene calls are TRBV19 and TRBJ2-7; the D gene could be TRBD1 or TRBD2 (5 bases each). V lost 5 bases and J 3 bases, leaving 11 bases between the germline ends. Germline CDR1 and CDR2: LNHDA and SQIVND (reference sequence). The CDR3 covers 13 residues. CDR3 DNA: TGTGCCAGTAGTGTCGGGACGGACTACGAGCAGTACTTC. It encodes CASSVGTDYEQYF.

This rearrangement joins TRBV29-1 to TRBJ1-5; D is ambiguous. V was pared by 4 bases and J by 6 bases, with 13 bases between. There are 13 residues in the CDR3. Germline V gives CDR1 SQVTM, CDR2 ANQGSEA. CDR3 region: CSVVTSGGQPQHF. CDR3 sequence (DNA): TGCAGCGTTGTAACAAGCGGAGGTCAGCCCCAGCATTTT.

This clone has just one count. CDR3 coding DNA: TGTGCCAGCTCCCTCTTGAATAGCGGGTACAATGAGCAGTTCTTC. This codes for CASSLLNSGYNEQFF. This rearrangement joins TRBV18 to TRBJ2-1; 7 bases are a match to TRBD2. Trimming took 6 bases from V and 4 from J; bases not matched to a gene: 9. This CDR3 spans 15 amino acids. CDR1 and CDR2 (germline): KGHSH, LQKENI.

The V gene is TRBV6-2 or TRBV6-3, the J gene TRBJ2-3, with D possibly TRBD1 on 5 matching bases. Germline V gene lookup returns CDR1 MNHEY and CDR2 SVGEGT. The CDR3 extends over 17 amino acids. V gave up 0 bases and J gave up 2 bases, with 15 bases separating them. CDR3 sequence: CASSYSPDRILTDTQYF. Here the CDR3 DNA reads TGTGCCAGCAGTTACTCTCCCGACAGAATCCTCACAGATACGCAGTATTTT.

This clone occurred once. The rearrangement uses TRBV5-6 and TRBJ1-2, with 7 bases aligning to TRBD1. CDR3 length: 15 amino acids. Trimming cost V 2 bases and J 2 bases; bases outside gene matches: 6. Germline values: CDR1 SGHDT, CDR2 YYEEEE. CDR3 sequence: CASSFGTAVNYGYTF. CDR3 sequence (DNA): TGTGCCAGCAGCTTTGGGACAGCAGTCAACTATGGCTACACCTTC.